This T cell receptor (beta chain) is drawn from a study of T cell responses to AZD1222 COVID-19 vaccine. Study summary: Second-dose groups at about 4 or about 12 weeks were pooled.

The assay was immunoSEQ multiplex PCR, and TCRdb's table has in-frame clones only and misses some. The sample consists of 150,000 to 200,000 clones, 80% to 95% of them appearing once. A note on this clone: Its matching antigen is unknown.

The CDR3 covers 18 residues. Per the germline V gene, CDR1 is SGDLS and CDR2 is YYNGEE. V was pared by 0 bases and J by 2 bases, with 21 bases between. Overall study results and limits: Seropositive AZD1222 recipients at baseline numbered only five or six. Recipients of two AZD1222 doses showed rising Spike-specific TCR breadth and depth. The sample set comprised mostly white British donors with more females, and clonal diversity was possibly underestimated.

The sample here was peripheral blood, taken on day 0 of AZD1222 vaccination. This chain uses TRBV9 with TRBJ2-7; D is perhaps TRBD1 (5 bases). The sequence was obtained from an adult in good health. The CDR3 DNA reads as TGTGCCAGCAGCGTAGGTCAGGGCAGGGCCCTACTGGCCTACGAGCAGTACTTC. Translated: CASSVGQGRALLAYEQYF.